This is a list of T cell receptor beta chains from one sample in a study of blood T cell repertoires in COVID-19. TCRdb keeps only in-frame clones here, not all; method: immunoSEQ multiplex PCR. Altogether over 250,000 clones are present, around 89% being singletons, with the ten largest covering approximately 9%. Sample: PBMCs or T cells enriched from blood (not recorded which). The source is a middle-aged man who had recovered from COVID-19. Each CDR3 is given with its conserved first and last residue. A D gene is named only where the DNA matches it firmly. Size is omitted from some rows. Given values are once, few, many or a class for expanded clones.

size,J,D,V,CDR3,DNA
.,TRBJ2-3,.,TRBV18,CASSPFSKTDTQYF,TGTGCCAGCTCACCGTTTAGTAAGACAGATACGCAGTATTTT
.,TRBJ2-5,.,TRBV10-3,CAISDQDSPGGETQYF,TGTGCCATCAGTGACCAGGACAGTCCCGGAGGAGAGACCCAGTACTTC
.,TRBJ2-5,.,TRBV29-1,CSAPVTGETQYF,TGCAGCGCCCCGGTTACCGGGGAGACCCAGTACTTC
.,TRBJ1-1,TRBD1,TRBV3-1/TRBV3-2,CASSAANRGPEAFF,TGTGCCAGCAGCGCCGCAAACAGGGGACCAGAAGCTTTCTTT
.,TRBJ2-2,.,TRBV7-9,CASSTRQANTGELFF,TGTGCCAGCAGCACTAGACAGGCGAACACCGGGGAGCTGTTTTTT
.,TRBJ2-2,TRBD1,TRBV19,CASRVQGADTGELFF,TGTGCCAGTAGAGTACAGGGGGCTGACACCGGGGAGCTGTTTTTT
once,TRBJ2-7,.,TRBV7-6,CASSPQGWGAGEQYF,TGTGCCAGCAGCCCCCAAGGTTGGGGAGCCGGCGAGCAGTACTTC
.,TRBJ2-7,.,TRBV28,CASRWIGLRNYEQYF,TGTGCCAGCAGATGGATTGGGTTGAGGAATTACGAGCAGTACTTC
.,TRBJ1-2,.,TRBV7-8,CASSFRPGTNYGYTF,TGTGCCAGCAGCTTTCGCCCAGGGACAAACTATGGCTACACCTTC
.,TRBJ1-1,.,TRBV9,CASSSRELDTEAFF,TGTGCCAGCAGCTCAAGGGAGCTTGACACTGAAGCTTTCTTT
.,TRBJ2-5,TRBD2,TRBV5-4,CASSWGTSGQGETQYF,TGTGCCAGCAGCTGGGGGACTAGCGGTCAGGGAGAGACCCAGTACTTC
.,TRBJ1-5,TRBD1,TRBV19,CASSNTGTGYQPQHF,TGTGCCAGTAGTAACACCGGGACAGGATACCAGCCCCAGCATTTT
.,TRBJ1-5,.,TRBV6-5,CASSRYGGNQPQHF,TGTGCCAGCAGCCGCTATGGCGGGAATCAGCCCCAGCATTTT
.,TRBJ1-6,TRBD1,TRBV6-5,CASSNMRTGDSPLHF,TGTGCCAGCAGCAACATGCGGACAGGGGATTCACCCCTCCACTTT
.,TRBJ2-7,.,TRBV6-5,CASSTRVPLSEQYF,TGTGCCAGCAGTACCAGGGTTCCTCTCTCCGAGCAGTACTTC
.,TRBJ2-7,TRBD2,TRBV4-3,CASSQDLAGAYEQYF,TGCGCCAGCAGCCAAGATCTAGCGGGAGCCTACGAGCAGTACTTC
.,TRBJ2-7,.,TRBV7-9,CASSSRGEYEQYF,TGTGCCAGCAGCTCCCGGGGAGAGTACGAGCAGTACTTC
once,TRBJ1-1,.,TRBV6-5,CASSYSGRANTEAFF,TGTGCCAGCAGTTACTCTGGGCGGGCGAACACTGAAGCTTTCTTT
.,TRBJ2-1,.,TRBV19,CASSMRQGRGNEQFF,TGTGCCAGTAGTATGAGACAGGGGAGGGGCAATGAGCAGTTCTTC
.,TRBJ2-3,TRBD2,TRBV28,CASRTADQRGASTDTQYF,TGTGCCAGCAGGACCGCGGATCAGCGGGGTGCTAGCACAGATACGCAGTATTTT
.,TRBJ1-1,.,TRBV5-1,CASSTNQGLEAFF,TGCGCCAGCAGCACGAACCAGGGCCTTGAAGCTTTCTTT
.,TRBJ2-7,TRBD1,TRBV12-5,CASGLPNPGQGHEQYF,TGTGCTAGTGGTTTGCCGAACCCTGGACAGGGCCACGAGCAGTACTTC
.,TRBJ1-2,.,TRBV7-9,CASSPGPGAYGYTF,TGTGCCAGCAGCCCGGGTCCGGGAGCTTATGGCTACACCTTC
.,TRBJ2-1,TRBD2,TRBV19,CASSMVAGVNYEQFF,TGTGCCAGTAGTATGGTAGCGGGAGTCAACTATGAGCAGTTCTTC
.,TRBJ1-4,TRBD1,TRBV28,CASSPTGQGYEKLFF,TGTGCCAGCAGTCCGACGGGACAGGGATACGAAAAACTGTTTTTT
.,TRBJ2-5,TRBD2,TRBV7-9,CASSRLPSGVEETQYF,TGTGCCAGCAGCCGTCTTCCTAGCGGGGTGGAGGAGACCCAGTACTTC
.,TRBJ2-7,TRBD1,TRBV18,CASSQGAYEQYF,TGTGCCAGCTCACAGGGGGCGTACGAGCAGTACTTC
.,TRBJ1-5,.,TRBV19,CASSSQGSNQPQHF,TGTGCCAGTAGTAGTCAGGGGAGCAATCAGCCCCAGCATTTT